This T cell receptor (beta chain) was observed in a study of T cell changes during pregnancy in multiple sclerosis. V was cut by 5 bases and J by 7 bases, with 9 bases left in between. This CDR3 has 12 amino acids. In germline, CDR1 is LNHNV, CDR2 YYDKDF (reference sequence). Profiling relied on immunoSEQ multiplex PCR, and the TCRdb table lists in-frame clones only, not all of them. Among under 95,000 clones listed, roughly 89% were seen once. This chain joins TRBV15 and TRBJ2-1, with D possibly matching TRBD2 (6 bases). The TCR originated in a female donor with multiple sclerosis, enrolled in a pregnancy study. The sample was peripheral blood, taken in the second trimester of pregnancy. In DNA form, the CDR3 reads TGTGCCACCAGCTGGGGGAGGAATGAGCAGTTCTTC. This sequence encodes CATSWGRNEQFF. Looking up the rest from reference TRBV15 and TRBJ2-1 gives the full variable domain: DAMVIQNPRYQVTQFGKPVTLSCSQTLNHNVMYWYQQKSSQAPKLLFHYYDKDFNNEADTPDNFQSRRPNTSFCFLDIRSPGLGDTAMYLCATSWGRNEQFFGPGTRLTVL.